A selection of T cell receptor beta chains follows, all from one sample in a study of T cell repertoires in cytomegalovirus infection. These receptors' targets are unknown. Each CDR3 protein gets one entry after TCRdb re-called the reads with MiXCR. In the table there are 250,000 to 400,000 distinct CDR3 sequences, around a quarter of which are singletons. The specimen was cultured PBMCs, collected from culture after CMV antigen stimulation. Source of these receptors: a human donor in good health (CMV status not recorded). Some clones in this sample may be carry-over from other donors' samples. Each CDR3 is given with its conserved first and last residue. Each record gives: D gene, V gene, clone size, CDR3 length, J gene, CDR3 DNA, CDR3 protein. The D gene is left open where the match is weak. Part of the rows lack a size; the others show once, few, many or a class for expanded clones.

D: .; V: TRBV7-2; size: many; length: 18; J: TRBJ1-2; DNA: TGTGCCAGCAGCCTCGGAACCGGGACCCATTCCGTTTTTTATGGCTACACCTTC; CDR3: CASSLGTGTHSVFYGYTF
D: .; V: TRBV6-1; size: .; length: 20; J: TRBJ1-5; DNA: TGTGCCAGCAGTTTCTCCGGCTTTCTCGGAGACACCTTTAGCAATCAGCCCCAGCATTTT; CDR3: CASSFSGFLGDTFSNQPQHF
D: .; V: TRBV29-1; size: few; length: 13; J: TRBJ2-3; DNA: TGCAGCGTTGAAAGGGTCGGGGGCGATACGCAGTATTTT; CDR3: CSVERVGGDTQYF
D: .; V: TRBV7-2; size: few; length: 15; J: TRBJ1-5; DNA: TGTGCCAGCAGCTTAGGCAGGGGATATAATCAGCCCCAGCATTTT; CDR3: CASSLGRGYNQPQHF
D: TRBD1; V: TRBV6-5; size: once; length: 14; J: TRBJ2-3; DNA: TGTGCCAGCAGCCGCCGGGACAGGAGGGATACGCAGTATTTT; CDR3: CASSRRDRRDTQYF
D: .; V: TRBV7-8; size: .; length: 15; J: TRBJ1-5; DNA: TGTGCTAGCAGCTTAGTCTCAAATCGCAATCAGCCCCAGCATTTT; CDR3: CASSLVSNRNQPQHF
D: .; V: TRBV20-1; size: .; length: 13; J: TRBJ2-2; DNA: TGCAGTGCACCGGGACAGAACACCGGGGAGCTGTTTTTT; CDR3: CSAPGQNTGELFF
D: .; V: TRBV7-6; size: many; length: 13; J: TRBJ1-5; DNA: TGTGCCAGCAGCTTAGGATTGTATCAGCCCCAGCATTTT; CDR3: CASSLGLYQPQHF
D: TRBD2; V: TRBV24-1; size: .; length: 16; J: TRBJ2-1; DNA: TGTGCCACCAGTGATCGTAGCGGGAGTAATATTGGTGAGCAGTTCTTC; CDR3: CATSDRSGSNIGEQFF
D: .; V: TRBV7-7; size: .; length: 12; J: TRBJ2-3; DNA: TGTGCTGGAAGGACCACTCCCGATACGCAGTATTTT; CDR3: CAGRTTPDTQYF
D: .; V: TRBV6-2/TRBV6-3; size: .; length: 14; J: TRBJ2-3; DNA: TGTGCCAGCAGCCAAAGCGGGTCCGGGGATACGCAGTATTTT; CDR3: CASSQSGSGDTQYF
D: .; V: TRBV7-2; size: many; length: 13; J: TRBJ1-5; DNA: TGTGCCAGCAGCTTAGTACCCGATCAGCCCCAGCATTTT; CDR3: CASSLVPDQPQHF
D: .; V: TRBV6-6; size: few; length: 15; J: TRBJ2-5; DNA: TGTGCCAGCAGTTACATGGTCAAACCACTAGAGACCCAGTACTTC; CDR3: CASSYMVKPLETQYF
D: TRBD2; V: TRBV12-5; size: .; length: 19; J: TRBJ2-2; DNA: TGTGCTAGTGGCACGGGACTAGCGGGAGGTAACTACGGCACCGGGGAGCTGTTTTTT; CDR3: CASGTGLAGGNYGTGELFF
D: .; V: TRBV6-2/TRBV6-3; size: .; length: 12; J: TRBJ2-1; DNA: TGTGCCAGCAGTTACTTTGACAATGAGCAGTTCTTC; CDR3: CASSYFDNEQFF
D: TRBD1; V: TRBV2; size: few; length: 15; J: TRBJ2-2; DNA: TGTGCCAGCAGTGAGCTACAGGGGTCCACCGGGGAGCTGTTTTTT; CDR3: CASSELQGSTGELFF
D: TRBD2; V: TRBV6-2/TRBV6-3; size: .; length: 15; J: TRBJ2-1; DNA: TGTGCCAGCAGTTACGTAGCGGGAGGACACTATGAGCAGTTCTTC; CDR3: CASSYVAGGHYEQFF
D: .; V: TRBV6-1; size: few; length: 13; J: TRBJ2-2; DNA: TGTGCCAGCAGCCAGGGGCCCTCCGGGGAGCTGTTTTTT; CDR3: CASSQGPSGELFF
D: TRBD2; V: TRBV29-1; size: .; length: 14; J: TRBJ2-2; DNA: TGCAGCGTTGGGCTAGCGGGGGGTACCGGGGAGCTGTTTTTT; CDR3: CSVGLAGGTGELFF
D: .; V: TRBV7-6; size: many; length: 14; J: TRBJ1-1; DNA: TGTGCCAGCAGCTTGGGGGGCTTGAACACTGAAGCTTTCTTT; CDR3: CASSLGGLNTEAFF
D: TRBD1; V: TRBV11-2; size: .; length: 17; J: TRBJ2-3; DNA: TGTGCCAGCAGCTTAGTGTGGGGGACAGGGCTCACAGATACGCAGTATTTT; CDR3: CASSLVWGTGLTDTQYF
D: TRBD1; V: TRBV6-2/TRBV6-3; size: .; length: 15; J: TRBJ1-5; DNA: TGTGCCAGCAGTTACGCGGGACAGGGGTATGAGGCCCAGCATTTT; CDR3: CASSYAGQGYEAQHF
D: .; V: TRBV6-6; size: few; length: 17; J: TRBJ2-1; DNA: TGTGCCAGCAGTTACGACAGCTTCCACCCATTAACGTATGAGCAGTTCTTC; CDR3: CASSYDSFHPLTYEQFF
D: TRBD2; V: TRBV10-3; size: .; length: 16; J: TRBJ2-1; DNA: TGTGCCATCAGTGAGCCTACTAGCGGGTCTAGAAATGAGCAGTTCTTC; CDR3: CAISEPTSGSRNEQFF
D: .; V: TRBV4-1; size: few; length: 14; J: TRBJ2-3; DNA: TGCGCCAGCAGCCAATCTGCGGGGCCAGATACGCAGTATTTT; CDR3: CASSQSAGPDTQYF
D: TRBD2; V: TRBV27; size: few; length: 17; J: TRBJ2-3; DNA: TGTGCCAGCATCCATCTCCAGAGACTAGCGGGCGATGATACGCAGTATTTT; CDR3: CASIHLQRLAGDDTQYF
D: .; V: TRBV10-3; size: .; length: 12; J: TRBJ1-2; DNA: TGTGCCATCAATGAGGGGTTCTATGGCTACACCTTC; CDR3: CAINEGFYGYTF
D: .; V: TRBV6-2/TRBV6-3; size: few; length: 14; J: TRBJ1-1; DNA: TGTGCCAGCAGGGTCCAACGTGAGAACACTGAAGCTTTCTTT; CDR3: CASRVQRENTEAFF
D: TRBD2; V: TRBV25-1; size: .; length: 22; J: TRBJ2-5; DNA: TGTGCCAGCAGTCATCCGCCGCTTTTGGCTAGCGGGAGACGTGCAGCCCAAGAGACCCAGTACTTC; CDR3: CASSHPPLLASGRRAAQETQYF
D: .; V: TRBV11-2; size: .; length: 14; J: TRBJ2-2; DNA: TGTGCCAGCAGCCCTATGCTGAACACCGGGGAGCTGTTTTTT; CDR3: CASSPMLNTGELFF
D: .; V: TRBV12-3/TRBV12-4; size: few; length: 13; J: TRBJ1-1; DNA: TGTGCCAGCAGGACCGGGACACAATCTGAAGCTTTCTTT; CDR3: CASRTGTQSEAFF
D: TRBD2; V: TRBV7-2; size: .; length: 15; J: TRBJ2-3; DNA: TGTGCCAGCAGACGGGACTATGATACAGGAGATACGCAGTATTTT; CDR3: CASRRDYDTGDTQYF
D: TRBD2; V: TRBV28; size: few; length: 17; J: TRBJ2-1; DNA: TGTGCCAGCAGTTCCGGGACTAGCGGGAGGGGTTACAATGAGCAGTTCTTC; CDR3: CASSSGTSGRGYNEQFF
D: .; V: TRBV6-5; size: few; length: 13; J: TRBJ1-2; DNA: TGTGCCAGCAGCGCGCGGGACAACTATGGCTACACCTTC; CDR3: CASSARDNYGYTF
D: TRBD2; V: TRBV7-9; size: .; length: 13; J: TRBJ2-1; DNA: TGTGCCAGCAGCTCGACTAGCCGCCATGAGCAGTTCTTC; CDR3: CASSSTSRHEQFF
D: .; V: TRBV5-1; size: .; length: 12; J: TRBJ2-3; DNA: TGCGCCAGCAGCTTGGAACAGGGCACGCAGTATTTT; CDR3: CASSLEQGTQYF
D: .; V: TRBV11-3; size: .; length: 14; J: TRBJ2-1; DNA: TGTGCCAGCAGCTTAGACCCTTCCTACAATGAGCAGTTCTTC; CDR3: CASSLDPSYNEQFF
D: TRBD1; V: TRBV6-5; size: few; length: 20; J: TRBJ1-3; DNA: TGTGCCAGCAGACGGCGGCCGGGACAGGGAGCTATCCTCGCTGGAAACACCATATATTTT; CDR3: CASRRRPGQGAILAGNTIYF
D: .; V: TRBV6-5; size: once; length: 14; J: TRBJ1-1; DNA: TGTGCCAGCAGTTACGGGGTGGAAGGCACTGAAGCTTTCTTT; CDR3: CASSYGVEGTEAFF
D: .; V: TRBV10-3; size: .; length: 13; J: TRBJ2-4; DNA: TGTGCCATCAGTCGCTCCGCCAAAAACATTCAGTACTTC; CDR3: CAISRSAKNIQYF
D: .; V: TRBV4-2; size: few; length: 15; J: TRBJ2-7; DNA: TGTGCCAGCAGCCAAGAGGAGACTAGCTCCTACGAGCAGTACTTC; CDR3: CASSQEETSSYEQYF
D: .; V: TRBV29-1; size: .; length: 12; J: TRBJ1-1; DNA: TGCAGCGTTGGGGCAGGGGTCACTGAAGCTTTCTTT; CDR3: CSVGAGVTEAFF
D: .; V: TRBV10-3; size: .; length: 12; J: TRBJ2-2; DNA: TGTGCCGCCACTAGCCCCGGCAGGGAGCTGTTTTTT; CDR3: CAATSPGRELFF
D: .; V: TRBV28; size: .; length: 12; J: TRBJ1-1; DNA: TGTGCCAGCAGCCGGGGAAGGGCTGAAGCTTTCTTT; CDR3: CASSRGRAEAFF
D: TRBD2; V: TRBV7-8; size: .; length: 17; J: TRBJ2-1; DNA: TGTGCCAGCAGCCCCTATCCGACTAGCGGGATTTACAATGAGCAGTTCTTC; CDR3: CASSPYPTSGIYNEQFF
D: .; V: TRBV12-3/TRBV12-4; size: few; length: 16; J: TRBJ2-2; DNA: TGTGCCAGCAGCTACCGGGACCCCCCGAACACCGGGGAGCTGTTTTTT; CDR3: CASSYRDPPNTGELFF
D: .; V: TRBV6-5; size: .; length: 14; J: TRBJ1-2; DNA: TGTGCCAGCAGTTCCCCGGACAGCGGTTATGGCTACACCTTC; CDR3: CASSSPDSGYGYTF
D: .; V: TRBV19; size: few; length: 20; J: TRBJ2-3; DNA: TGTGCCAGTAGTATAGATCTAGGCGGTAGCGGAGCGTCAAGCACAGATACGCAGTATTTT; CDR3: CASSIDLGGSGASSTDTQYF
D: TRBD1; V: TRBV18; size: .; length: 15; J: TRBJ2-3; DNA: TGTGCCAGCTCACCCCGACAGGGGGCATCGGATACGCAGTATTTT; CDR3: CASSPRQGASDTQYF
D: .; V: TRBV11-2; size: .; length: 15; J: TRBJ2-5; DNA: TGTGCCAGCAGCTTAACGGTAGCGGACCAAGAGACCCAGTACTTC; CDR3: CASSLTVADQETQYF
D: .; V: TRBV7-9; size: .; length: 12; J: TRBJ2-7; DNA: TGTGCCAGCAGCTTAGCTGTAGACGAGCAGTACTTC; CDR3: CASSLAVDEQYF
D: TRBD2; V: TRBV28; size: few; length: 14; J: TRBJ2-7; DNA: TGTGCCAGCCGGTGGGGGGGTGGGACCTACGAGCAGTACTTC; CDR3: CASRWGGGTYEQYF
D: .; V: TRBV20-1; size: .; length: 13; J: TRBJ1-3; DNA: TGCAGTGCTAGAGATCAAGGAGGGTACACCATATATTTT; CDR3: CSARDQGGYTIYF